This is a list of T cell receptor beta chains from one sample in a study of memory CD4+ T cells and cytomegalovirus serostatus. Produced via immunoSEQ multiplex PCR; TCRdb's table is partial and in-frame only. This table has about 41,000 clones, around 78% appearing once. The sample comprised memory CD4+ T cells from blood. The receptors originated from an adult in good health and CMV-seronegative. CDR3s leave out the opening cysteine and the closing phenylalanine or tryptophan. Some rows mark clone size as missing; the rest say once, few, many or name a class of expanded clone.

J gene,V gene,clone size,CDR3 protein
TRBJ2-7,TRBV14,NA,ASSGVTGSYEQY
TRBJ1-2,TRBV6-1,NA,ASSERFNYGYT
TRBJ2-7,TRBV5-1,NA,ASSEQGARDEQY
TRBJ1-1,TRBV5-6,NA,ASSFGTGRNTEAF
TRBJ2-1,TRBV10-2,NA,ASSPSSGNYNEQF
TRBJ2-4,TRBV19,NA,ASCEQGGKNIQY
TRBJ1-1,TRBV30,NA,AWSLPDRGRAEAF
TRBJ2-5,TRBV20-1,NA,SASPVATQY
TRBJ2-1,TRBV5-6,once,ASSLTSGNGEQF
TRBJ2-3,TRBV11-3,few,ASSLEGTDTQY
TRBJ2-5,TRBV10-3,NA,AISEDTGGGETQY